Described below is a single T cell receptor beta chain sequence and its context. This clone is labeled large (0.1 to 1%). Its antigen is still unknown. Base qualities are not provided; no much larger clone lies one nucleotide away. Receptor libraries were prepared by the immunoSEQ multiplex PCR assay. Rearranged TCR beta chain sequences were amplified with the hsTCRB Kit following the manufacturer's protocol. Sequencing of TCRB libraries was carried out on an Illumina MiSeq. The original pipeline was this. Demultiplexing, trimming and gene mapping were performed with the kit vendor's proprietary platform. The clones in this table, taken by TCRdb from immuneACCESS, are in-frame only. Not every clone is retained; where verified, under half of the shortfall comes from an unresolved V gene, and the cause of the rest is unknown. V and J calls and clone size follow that table, whereas D and trimming were derived from the DNA. Here the sample has some 20,000 clones; roughly four fifths occur a single time. Less than 15% of the sample comes from the top ten.

This specimen's time point label, per the study, means: week 23, last vaccination. Every vaccine dose consisted of 300 ug of a 20-mer mutant IDH1 peptide in Montanide, administered subcutaneously together with topical imiquimod. Donors had newly diagnosed WHO grade 3 or 4 IDH1-mutant astrocytomas with loss of nuclear ATRX. The samples were drawn from NOA16, a multicentre, single-arm, open-label phase I trial in Germany that tested a mutant IDH1 peptide vaccine in humans for the first time. The DNeasy Blood and Tissue Kit was used to extract genomic DNA from EDTA blood for TCRB sequencing. The data originate from a study of a mutant IDH1 vaccine in newly diagnosed glioma (TCRdb year 2021). General notes on the study: Patients were given eight vaccinations, in weeks 1, 3, 5, 7, 11, 15, 19 and 23, which matched visits V03 through V10. Peripheral blood was drawn at six visits: V03 (baseline), V05, V07, V10, V12 and V13. In the chemotherapy-containing groups, vaccination started alongside temozolomide cycles, whereas in patients who had radiotherapy alone it started 4-6 weeks after radiotherapy. Of the 32 patients who were treated, 62.5% were male and approximately 38% were female, and the mean age was around 40 years. Before enrollment, patients had received standard therapy of radiotherapy alone, temozolomide alone, or radiochemotherapy with temozolomide; most received the combination. Longitudinal TCRB deep sequencing was performed for about two dozen treated patients wherever samples were available for exploratory analyses.

Broader findings and caveats from the paper: According to the authors, sample limitations meant that analyses of patient blood samples could not be reproduced. No apparent relationship was observed between pseudoprogression and alterations in the top peripheral T cell clonotypes detected by TCRB sequencing. Immune responses induced by the vaccine were seen in more than 85% of patients across multiple MHC alleles. PBMC samples for TCRB deep sequencing were selected based on availability.

CDR1 and CDR2 are read off the germline V gene as SGHDT and YYEEEE. Cut back by 3 bases and 2 bases, the V and J ends lie 12 bases apart. The CDR3, from cysteine to phenylalanine, totals 14 residues. The entry retains the CDR3 DNA only, 42 bases that are in frame from base 1. The V gene is TRBV5-6 and the J gene is TRBJ2-7; TRBD2 could be the D gene, as 6 bases match. Here the sequenced sample was PBMCs, taken from a glioma patient whose treatment included an IDH1 peptide vaccine. This clonotype was sampled from a man aged 25-45 years with glioma. For the CDR3, the sequence is CASSSEGSPYEQYF. The DNA sequence reads TGTGCCAGCAGCTCGGAGGGTAGTCCCTACGAGCAGTACTTC.